These 30 T cell receptor beta chains share one sample of origin, sequenced in a study of cytomegalovirus exposure and HLA in healthy donors. Researchers ran the PCR with 60 Vbeta and 13 Jbeta primers. Generated by immunoSEQ multiplex PCR, the TCRdb table keeps only in-frame clones and is missing some. The sample holds about 42,000 clones, around 50% seen once. What was sequenced was PBMCs. The receptors shown here come from a human donor in good health.

This chain connects TRBV9 to TRBJ2-2, with a weak D call TRBD2 (7 bases). In germline, CDR1 is SGDLS, CDR2 YYNGEE. With 3 bases removed from V and 0 bases from J, the gap between germline ends came to 15 bases. The CDR3 is 17 amino acids. The CDR3 reads CASSAETGLANTGELFF. The CDR3, as DNA: TGTGCCAGCAGCGCTGAGACAGGACTAGCGAACACCGGGGAGCTGTTTTTT.

This clone has just a few counts. V is TRBV7-9 and J is TRBJ1-1; D gene uncertain. Germline V CDR1 and CDR2: SEHNR, FQNEAQ (reference sequence). The CDR3 has 13 amino acids. The germline V and J ends were trimmed by 5 bases and 1 base, with 8 bases remaining between them. CDR3 sequence: CASSPTGNTEAFF. Here the CDR3 DNA reads TGTGCCAGCAGCCCCACCGGGAACACTGAAGCTTTCTTT.

In its sample, this clone was seen a few times. The gene calls are TRBV5-4 and TRBJ2-7; 10 nucleotides line up with TRBD1. V shed 9 bases, J shed 6 bases, and the junction held 15 bases outside the gene matches. The germline CDR1 and CDR2 sequences are SGHNT and YYREEE (reference sequence). CDR3 length: 15 amino acids. The CDR3 reads CATIGGGTGVLEQYF. The CDR3 DNA is TGTGCCACTATAGGGGGTGGGACAGGGGTGCTCGAGCAGTACTTC.

This clone occurred a few times. This rearrangement joins TRBV19 to TRBJ2-1, with 12 nucleotides matching TRBD2. The J segment lost 4 bases and the V segment lost 3 bases, leaving 7 bases of the junction unmatched. The CDR3 covers 17 residues. Germline V lookup: CDR1 LNHDA, CDR2 SQIVND (reference sequence). CDR3 sequence: CASSMAGTSGPYNEQFF. CDR3 nucleotide sequence: TGTGCCAGTAGTATGGCAGGGACTAGCGGGCCTTACAATGAGCAGTTCTTC.

V gene TRBV27 combines with J gene TRBJ1-5; no clear D gene. The CDR3 runs 15 residues. V dropped 6 bases and J dropped 3 bases, with 15 bases sitting between them. Per the germline V gene, CDR1 is MNHEY and CDR2 is SMNVEV (reference sequence). CDR3 in DNA: TGTGCCAGCAGACACCGGGCGGGTGACAATCAGCCCCAGCATTTT. It codes for CASRHRAGDNQPQHF.

A few counts support this clone. The chain uses TRBV10-1 and TRBJ2-2, with 10 nucleotides matching TRBD2. V dropped 10 bases and J dropped 7; count of bases not matched to a gene: 12. Germline CDR1 and CDR2: WNHNN and SYGVQD (reference sequence). CDR3 size: 15 residues. CDR3 sequence reads: CATWRLAGAGGELFF. The CDR3 DNA reads TGCGCCACCTGGCGGCTAGCGGGAGCCGGCGGGGAGCTGTTTTTT.

The chain is built from TRBV6-5 and TRBJ2-7; 7 nucleotides align to TRBD1. In germline, CDR1 is MNHEY, CDR2 SVGAGI. The V gene end was trimmed by 0 bases and the J gene end by 12 bases; junction bases not matched to a gene: 5. The CDR3 runs 12 residues. The CDR3 protein is CASSYSGQSTYF. CDR3 DNA: TGTGCCAGCAGTTACTCGGGACAGTCCACGTACTTC.

The CDR3 DNA reads as TGTGCCAGCAGGAGACAGGGGATGAACACTGAAGCTTTCTTT. Its protein is CASRRQGMNTEAFF. This chain connects TRBV6-5 to TRBJ1-1, with 8 nucleotides matching TRBD1. Germline V CDR1 and CDR2: MNHEY, SVGAGI. The V segment lost 6 bases and the J segment 0 bases; nucleotides outside the gene matches: 3. The CDR3 has 14 amino acids.

The chain couples TRBV7-3 to TRBJ2-2; 12 positions agree with TRBD2. Looked up from germline, CDR1 is SGHTA and CDR2 is FQGTGA. V shed 5 bases, J shed 5 bases, and the junction held 3 bases outside the gene matches. The CDR3 loop spans 15 amino acids. As DNA, the CDR3 is TGTGCCAGCAGCCTCGGGACTAGCGGGACCGGGGAGCTGTTTTTT. It translates to CASSLGTSGTGELFF.

The genes are TRBV6-6 and TRBJ1-5; perhaps TRBD1 as D (6 bases). Trimming stripped 0 bases from V and 16 bases from J, with 19 bases between. CDR1 is MNHNY, CDR2 SVGAGI, per germline (reference sequence). The CDR3 spans 14 residues. This CDR3 is CASSYSGFQDSVHF. CDR3 nucleotides: TGTGCCAGCAGTTACTCGGGGTTCCAGGACAGTGTACATTTT.

This chain links TRBV12-1 with TRBJ2-4; TRBD1 reflects the table's D call only, with no check against the DNA. TRBV12-1 is a recognized pseudogene. This CDR3 comprises 17 residues. The CDR3 sequence: CASSLGTGELGKNIQYF. DNA for the CDR3: TGTGCCAGCAGCTTGGGGACAGGGGAGTTGGGCAAAAACATTCAGTACTTC.

This chain joins TRBV7-3 and TRBJ2-1; a possible D gene is TRBD1 (5 bases). The CDR3 contains 15 residues. Trimming stripped 0 bases from V and 7 bases from J, with 13 bases between. Germline V gene data show CDR1 as SGHTA and CDR2 as FQGTGA. The CDR3 DNA follows: TGTGCCAGCAGCTTAACTTTAGGGGTTGGGAATGAGCAGTTCTTC. Its translation is CASSLTLGVGNEQFF.

This chain joins TRBV19 and TRBJ2-1; 9 bases fit TRBD2. The trim removed 5 bases at V and 3 bases at J, leaving 17 bases unmatched. The CDR3 spans 19 residues. CDR1 and CDR2 from the germline V gene are LNHDA and SQIVND (reference sequence). CDR3 bases: TGTGCCAGTAGTCGAGAGCCTTCGGTTCTAGCGGGGATCTACAATGAGCAGTTCTTC. Protein sequence: CASSREPSVLAGIYNEQFF.

The chain recombines TRBV7-9 with TRBJ1-5; TRBD1 agrees at 9 bases. The CDR3 spans 18 residues. Germline V gene data show CDR1 as SEHNR and CDR2 as FQNEAQ (reference sequence). The V and J ends lost 5 bases and 0 bases, in that order; junction bases with no gene match: 11. CDR3 protein: CASSPTRQGGNSNQPQHF. The CDR3 nucleotides read TGTGCCAGCAGCCCAACTCGACAGGGGGGGAATAGCAATCAGCCCCAGCATTTT.

The rearrangement joins TRBV28 to TRBJ1-2; D gene ambiguous. CDR1 and CDR2 from the germline V gene are MDHEN and SYDVKM. V lost 6 bases and J lost 6, with 14 bases in between. CDR3 size: 13 residues. As DNA, the CDR3 is TGTGCCAGCAGACTTCGGACGGGAGATGGCTACACCTTC. It codes for CASRLRTGDGYTF.

This clone has just a few counts. The chain links TRBV10-2 to TRBJ1-6; possible D gene TRBD1, 5 bases. The germline V and J ends were trimmed by 4 bases and 6 bases, with 7 bases remaining between them. This CDR3 has 13 residues. In germline, CDR1 is WSHSY, CDR2 SAAADI. CDR3 in amino acids: CASSAQANSPLHF. Here the CDR3 DNA reads TGCGCCAGCAGTGCACAGGCTAATTCACCCCTCCACTTT.

The chain has TRBV28 and TRBJ1-2, with D uncertain. Germline CDR1 reads MDHEN; CDR2 reads SYDVKM. Trimming cost V 8 bases and J 1 base, with 14 bases left between them. The CDR3 runs to 14 residues. The CDR3 coding sequence is TGTGCCAGCTTAAAGCGGTCCCTTAACTATGGCTACACCTTC. This codes for CASLKRSLNYGYTF.

This clone was seen a few times. The chain uses TRBV5-8 and TRBJ1-5; D is undetermined. The germline gives CDR1 SGHTS, CDR2 YDEGEE. The V and J ends lost 2 bases and 3 bases respectively, with 9 bases between them. The CDR3 extends over 14 amino acids. The DNA for the CDR3 is TGTGCCAGCAGCTTTCCGGGGAACAATCAGCCCCAGCATTTT. It specifies CASSFPGNNQPQHF.

The V call is TRBV5-8, the J call TRBJ1-6, with D possibly TRBD1 on 6 matching bases. Germline CDR1 SGHTS, CDR2 YDEGEE. The CDR3 is 13 residues long. The ends were cut back, 5 bases at V and 10 bases at J, with 13 bases in the middle. Written as DNA, the CDR3 is TGTGCCAGCAGTTACAGGGTGGACTCACCCCTCCACTTT. This codes for CASSYRVDSPLHF.

The V gene is TRBV5-1, the J gene TRBJ2-5; maybe TRBD1 (5 bases). The V gene lost 1 base and the J gene lost 1 base, with 11 bases spanning the gap. The CDR3 covers 15 residues. The V gene's germline CDR1 is SGHRS and CDR2 YFSETQ. Here the CDR3 DNA reads TGCGCCAGCAGCTTGCATGGGGCGCCCCAAGAGACCCAGTACTTC. Amino acid sequence: CASSLHGAPQETQYF.

This chain connects TRBV7-2 to TRBJ2-7; 8 nucleotides align to TRBD2. Looked up from germline, CDR1 is SGHTA and CDR2 is FQGNSA. The CDR3 has 16 residues. V lost 5 bases to trimming and J lost 2 bases; unmatched junction nucleotides: 11. CDR3 amino acids: CASSLGGTRSPYEQYF. The CDR3 nucleotides are TGTGCCAGCAGCCTCGGTGGGACTAGATCCCCCTACGAGCAGTACTTC.

The rearrangement links TRBV10-3 to TRBJ2-7, with D perhaps TRBD1 (6 bases). The ends were cut back, 11 bases at V and 3 bases at J, with 17 bases in the middle. The CDR3 loop spans 13 amino acids. The germline V gene has CDR1 ENHRY and CDR2 SYGVKD. In nucleotides, the CDR3 is TGTGCCGTGCAGGGGTCCGAGTACTACGAGCAGTACTTC. This gives the protein CAVQGSEYYEQYF.

Regarding this clone: This clone may be a read error of a much larger clone one base away. The same CDR3 is also encoded by other DNA sequences in this sample. The chain combines TRBV7-9 with TRBJ2-2, with D tentatively TRBD2 (5 bases). This CDR3 region has 15 residues. Trimming cost V 6 bases and J 7 bases, with 18 bases left between them. CDR1 and CDR2 (germline): SEHNR, FQNEAQ (reference sequence). CDR3 in amino acids: CASSPRGPLIGELFF. The CDR3 coding sequence is TGTGCCAGCAGTCCCCGAGGGCCGTTGATCGGGGAGCTGTTTTTT. The complete variable domain, with remaining parts taken from reference TRBV7-9 and TRBJ2-2, reads DTGVSQNPRHKITKRGQNVTFRCDPISEHNRLYWYRQTLGQGPEFLTYFQNEAQLEKSRLLSDRFSAERPKGSFSTLEIQRTEQGDSAMYLCASSPRGPLIGELFFGEGSRLTVL.

This clone occurred a few times. The chain has TRBV7-6 and TRBJ1-2, with D possibly matching TRBD1 (5 bases). Trimming left V 5 bases short and J 2 bases short, with 12 bases between. Germline V gene data show CDR1 as SGHVS and CDR2 as FNYEAQ. This CDR3 has 14 residues. The CDR3 sequence: CASSPTTVNYGYTF. CDR3 bases: TGTGCCAGCAGCCCTACGACAGTCAACTATGGCTACACCTTC. Full variable domain (rest looked up from reference TRBV7-6 and TRBJ1-2): GAGVSQSPRYKVTKRGQDVALRCDPISGHVSLYWYRQALGQGPEFLTYFNYEAQQDKSGLPNDRFSAERPEGSISTLTIQRTEQRDSAMYRCASSPTTVNYGYTFGSGTRLTVV.

This clone has a handful of counts. The rearrangement joins TRBV4-3 to TRBJ2-6, with TRBD1 matching over 7 bases. This CDR3 has 16 amino acids. Unmatched junction bases numbered 4, after V lost 4 bases and J lost 1 base. CDR1 and CDR2 from the germline V gene are LGHNA and YSLEER. DNA for the CDR3: TGCGCCAGCAGCCCTCACAGGGGTTCTGGGGCCAACGTCCTGACTTTC. Translating gives CASSPHRGSGANVLTF.

The chain combines TRBV15 with TRBJ2-7; 7 bases are a match to TRBD1. V was clipped by 5 bases and J by 5 bases; unmatched bases: 12. The CDR3 is made up of 15 amino acids. From germline, CDR1 is LNHNV and CDR2 YYDKDF (reference sequence). The CDR3 here is CATSEDREGSHEQYF. As DNA, the CDR3 is TGTGCCACCAGCGAAGACAGGGAAGGTTCCCACGAGCAGTACTTC.

This clone was seen a few times. J is TRBJ1-2 and V is TRBV6-5; perhaps TRBD1 as D (6 bases). The CDR3 is made up of 13 amino acids. The V gene's germline CDR1 is MNHEY and CDR2 SVGAGI. The V end was cut by 6 bases, the J end by 3 bases, with 11 bases between. CDR3 region: CASRINRDYGYTF. The CDR3 region has the DNA TGTGCCAGCAGGATAAACAGGGACTATGGCTACACCTTC.

The V call is TRBV4-3, the J call TRBJ2-1; 8 bases map to TRBD2. The CDR3 loop spans 15 amino acids. Germline CDR1 and CDR2: LGHNA and YSLEER. The trim removed 4 bases at V and 4 bases at J, leaving 6 bases unmatched. CDR3 bases: TGCGCCAGCAGCCCCGGACTAGCAACTTACAATGAGCAGTTCTTC. It encodes CASSPGLATYNEQFF.

The table lists this clone with a few counts. The CDR3 DNA sequence: TGTGCCAGCAGCTTAGTGGGGGAGGCGTCACCCCTCCACTTT. It specifies CASSLVGEASPLHF. V and J are TRBV11-2 and TRBJ1-6, with D possibly TRBD1 on 5 matching bases. Trimming cost V 1 base and J 10 bases, with 11 bases left between them. Germline V gene lookup returns CDR1 SGHAT and CDR2 FQNNGV. This CDR3 contains 14 residues.

The V and J genes are TRBV5-1 and TRBJ1-6, with 7 bases that match TRBD1. Germline V gene sequence: CDR1 SGHRS, CDR2 YFSETQ. The CDR3 runs 15 residues. The V and J ends lost 0 bases and 7 bases, in that order; junction bases with no gene match: 4. This CDR3 reads CASSLARQGNSPLHF. In DNA form, the CDR3 reads TGCGCCAGCAGCTTGGCCCGACAGGGAAATTCACCCCTCCACTTT.